The source of this T cell receptor (beta chain) is a study of breast tumors, draining lymph nodes, adjacent tissues. General study points: That most tumor T cells come from lymph nodes remained unproven. Tumor TCR diversity was below lymph nodes but above nontumor tissue. The data were judged consistent with most tumor T cells coming from lymph node and expanding in tumor. Luminal-like breast cancer showed significantly greater tumor-nontumor repertoire similarity than basal-like breast cancer did.

Breast cancer patients provided tissue from their axillary draining lymph nodes. The junction had 14 bases not matched to a gene; V was cut back by 5 bases and J by 6 bases. This CDR3 is 17 amino acids long. The germline V gene has CDR1 MNHNS and CDR2 SASEGT. As for this clonotype: Its target is unknown.

TCRdb ran MiXCR on the multiplex PCR reads and lists one entry per CDR3 protein. The table has roughly 100,000 distinct CDR3 sequences, approximately 28% seen once; the top ten hold less than 6%. The sequence came from a female donor with breast cancer. Some clones in this sample may be carry-over from other donors' samples. Sequenced input: axillary lymph node tissue. The J gene is TRBJ2-7, the V gene TRBV6-1; 12 nucleotides match TRBD2. The CDR3 reads CASSHRLAGGPRGEQYF. The CDR3 coding sequence is TGTGCCAGCAGTCACCGGCTAGCGGGAGGGCCGAGGGGCGAGCAGTACTTC.